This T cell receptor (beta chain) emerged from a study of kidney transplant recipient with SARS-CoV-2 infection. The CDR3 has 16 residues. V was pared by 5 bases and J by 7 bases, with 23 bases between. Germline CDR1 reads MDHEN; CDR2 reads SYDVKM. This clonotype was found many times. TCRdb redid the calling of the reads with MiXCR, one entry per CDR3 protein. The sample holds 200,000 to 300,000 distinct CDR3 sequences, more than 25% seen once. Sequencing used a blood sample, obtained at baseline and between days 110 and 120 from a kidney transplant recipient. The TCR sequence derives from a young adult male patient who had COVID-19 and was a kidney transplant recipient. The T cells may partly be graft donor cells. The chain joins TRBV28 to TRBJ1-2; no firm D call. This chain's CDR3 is CASSLRTDGRRPGYTF. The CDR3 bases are TGTGCCAGCAGTCTCAGGACTGATGGGAGGAGGCCTGGCTACACCTTC.